The present TCR beta chain was sequenced within a study of blood T cells in healthy people across ages. The second PCR ran roughly 6 to 11 cycles with a sample-barcoded 5' primer and J-beta primers. Every cDNA molecule bore a tag from a template-switch adaptor containing 12 random nucleotides. Each CDR3 protein is one row after TCRdb ran MiXCR on the 5' RACE reads. The data contain about 1 million distinct CDR3 sequences, roughly 45% of them seen just once; the ten biggest clones take up about 19%. Healthy Caucasian individuals from Russia aged roughly 6 to 90 were enrolled as donors. Isolated per sample were at least 7 million PBMCs. The germline CDR1 and CDR2 sequences are SGHNT and YENEEA. Deletions cut 5 bases from V and 6 bases from J, with 16 bases between. This CDR3 contains 15 residues.

Sequencing input: blood. The gene calls are TRBV11-3 and TRBJ2-2; perhaps TRBD1 as D (5 bases). This receptor was obtained from a woman in her sixties in good health. This chain's CDR3 is CASSPQDGWSGELFF. The CDR3 nucleotides are TGTGCCAGCAGCCCACAGGATGGGTGGTCCGGGGAGCTGTTTTTT.